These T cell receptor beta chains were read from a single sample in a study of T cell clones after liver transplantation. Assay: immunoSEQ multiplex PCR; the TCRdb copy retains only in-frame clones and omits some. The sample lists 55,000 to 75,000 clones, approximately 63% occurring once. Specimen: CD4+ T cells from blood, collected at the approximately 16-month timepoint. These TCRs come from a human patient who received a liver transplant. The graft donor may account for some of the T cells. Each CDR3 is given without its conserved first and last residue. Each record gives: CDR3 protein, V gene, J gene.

CDR3aa: ARPPGQGEYTGELF
v_gene: TRBV4-1
j_gene: TRBJ2-2

CDR3aa: ASSQDPGNLYGYT
v_gene: TRBV4-1
j_gene: TRBJ1-2

CDR3aa: ASSLDRNTDTQY
v_gene: TRBV7-9
j_gene: TRBJ2-3

CDR3aa: ASSLSGDNSPLH
v_gene: TRBV7-9
j_gene: TRBJ1-6

CDR3aa: ASSHLAGVNTGELF
v_gene: TRBV7-2
j_gene: TRBJ2-2

CDR3aa: ASRLAGYNEQF
v_gene: TRBV2
j_gene: TRBJ2-1

CDR3aa: ASRGPHAATNEKLF
v_gene: TRBV10-1
j_gene: TRBJ1-4

CDR3aa: ASSQEQNDRGFSEQY
v_gene: TRBV4-2
j_gene: TRBJ2-7

CDR3aa: ASSAQVGGNTEAF
v_gene: TRBV9
j_gene: TRBJ1-1

CDR3aa: ASSLEQGGQTEAF
v_gene: TRBV5-1
j_gene: TRBJ1-1

CDR3aa: ASSRISLAGGNFYNEQF
v_gene: TRBV5-8
j_gene: TRBJ2-1

CDR3aa: ASRASGQINQPQH
v_gene: TRBV6-1
j_gene: TRBJ1-5

CDR3aa: ASGSTSETQY
v_gene: TRBV12-5
j_gene: TRBJ2-5

CDR3aa: ASSTQTGPGIYEQY
v_gene: TRBV9
j_gene: TRBJ2-7

CDR3aa: ASSPQAGGDTGELF
v_gene: TRBV18
j_gene: TRBJ2-2

CDR3aa: ASSQSQAYYGYT
v_gene: TRBV14
j_gene: TRBJ1-2

CDR3aa: ASSRGRASAYGYT
v_gene: TRBV11-3
j_gene: TRBJ1-2

CDR3aa: ASSSTSTVLNTEAF
v_gene: TRBV5-4
j_gene: TRBJ1-1

CDR3aa: SVTGAQRGGYT
v_gene: TRBV29-1
j_gene: TRBJ1-2